Listed here are 18 T cell receptor beta chains from one sample, sequenced in a study of blood T cell repertoires in COVID-19. This table comes from immunoSEQ multiplex PCR, and its TCRdb copy is limited to in-frame clones, with some not included. The sample records hundreds of thousands of clones, around nine tenths being singletons. Specimen: peripheral blood. The origin of the receptors is a man between 60 and 70 years old who had recovered from COVID-19.

The chain couples TRBV27 to TRBJ2-2, with a weak D call TRBD1 (5 bases). The CDR3 runs to 16 residues. Germline CDR1 and CDR2: MNHEY and SMNVEV (reference sequence). The V end was cut by 5 bases, the J end by 1 base, with 14 bases between. DNA for the CDR3: TGTGCCAGCAGTGCCCGACAGAAACTGAACACCGGGGAGCTGTTTTTT. The encoded protein is CASSARQKLNTGELFF.

The chain recombines TRBV10-3 with TRBJ2-3; 10 positions match TRBD2. The CDR3 is 17 residues long. The germline V gene has CDR1 ENHRY and CDR2 SYGVKD. With V trimmed by 6 bases and J by 3 bases, 12 bases remained unmatched. The CDR3 sequence is CAIRLGLASRVTDTQYF. The DNA for the CDR3 is TGTGCCATCAGGCTGGGACTAGCGAGCCGGGTTACAGATACGCAGTATTTT.

The genes are TRBV6-6 and TRBJ1-1; no firm D call. This CDR3 is built from 14 residues. Looked up from germline, CDR1 is MNHNY and CDR2 is SVGAGI (reference sequence). Trimming removed 6 bases at V and 1 base at J, with 12 bases between. The CDR3 spells CASRPDFPNTEAFF. The CDR3, as DNA: TGTGCCAGCAGACCGGACTTTCCGAACACTGAAGCTTTCTTT.

This chain joins TRBV28 and TRBJ1-3; tentatively, D is TRBD1 (6 bases). The CDR3 runs to 16 residues. Germline CDR1 MDHEN, CDR2 SYDVKM. V dropped 3 bases and J dropped 0 bases, with 12 bases sitting between them. CDR3 loop: CASSFQGGPSGNTIYF. CDR3 nucleotide sequence: TGTGCCAGCAGTTTCCAAGGGGGTCCCTCTGGAAACACCATATATTTT.

This clone was detected a few times. This chain connects TRBV3-1 (or the pseudogene TRBV3-2) to TRBJ1-2; 12 positions agree with TRBD1. The CDR3 covers 21 residues. V was clipped by 0 bases and J by 4 bases; unmatched bases: 18. Germline CDR1 reads LGHDT; CDR2 reads YNNKEL (reference sequence). The CDR3 DNA follows: TGTGCCAGCAGCCAAGAGGGGACAGGGGGCCTCCCGAGCCCAAGTCGCTATGGCTACACCTTC. Residues: CASSQEGTGGLPSPSRYGYTF.

The table lists this clone with a count of one. The chain couples TRBV24-1 to TRBJ2-6, with TRBD1 matching 10 bases. Germline V gene sequence: CDR1 KGHDR, CDR2 SFDVKD. There are 15 residues in the CDR3. Trimming cost V 9 bases and J 1 base; bases outside gene matches: 2. CDR3 protein: CATGDRGSGANVLTF. The CDR3 bases are TGTGCCACCGGGGACAGGGGATCTGGGGCCAACGTCCTGACTTTC.

V and J are TRBV27 and TRBJ2-1; TRBD2 matches at 12 bases. V lost 10 bases and J lost 13; bases outside the gene matches: 8. Germline assignment: CDR1 MNHEY and CDR2 SMNVEV (reference sequence). CDR3 length: 12 residues. CDR3 residues: CATTLAGGAQFF. The CDR3 nucleotides are TGTGCCACTACTCTAGCGGGAGGGGCCCAGTTCTTC.

J is TRBJ2-6 and V is TRBV9; 7 bases match TRBD1. After removal of 0 bases from V and 2 bases from J, the junction contained 2 bases not matched to a gene. This CDR3 has 16 residues. In germline, CDR1 is SGDLS, CDR2 YYNGEE. The CDR3 DNA follows: TGTGCCAGCAGCGTAGTAGGGGGCGCTGGGGCCAACGTCCTGACTTTC. The encoded protein is CASSVVGGAGANVLTF.

The chain is built from TRBV28 and TRBJ2-1; 7 bases match TRBD1. CDR3 length: 16 residues. Germline trimming cut 6 bases from V and 7 bases from J; bases unmatched to any gene: 15. Per germline, CDR1 MDHEN and CDR2 SYDVKM. The CDR3 protein is CASSPADRVLGNEQFF. The DNA of the CDR3 is TGTGCCAGCAGCCCAGCTGACAGGGTCTTAGGAAATGAGCAGTTCTTC.

This clone turned up a few times. The chain has TRBV11-1 and TRBJ2-5, with 8 bases matching TRBD1. After removal of 5 bases from V and 5 bases from J, the junction contained 10 bases not matched to a gene. The CDR3 consists of 15 residues. Germline loops: CDR1 SGHAT, CDR2 FQDESV (reference sequence). CDR3 in DNA: TGTGCCAGCAGCAAACGGACAGGGAGCGAGGAGACCCAGTACTTC. Protein product: CASSKRTGSEETQYF.

The chain carries TRBV19 and TRBJ2-2, with 10 bases identical to TRBD2. Trimming cost V 1 base and J 6 bases; bases outside gene matches: 2. This CDR3 region has 15 residues. CDR1 is LNHDA and CDR2 is SQIVND in the germline V gene (reference sequence). CDR3 sequence (DNA): TGTGCCAGTAGTATAGTGGGACTAGCGTCCGGGGAGCTGTTTTTT. Amino acids: CASSIVGLASGELFF.

The chain is built from TRBV5-4 and TRBJ2-4; weak D call: TRBD1 (5 bases). The CDR3 is 14 residues long. Germline values: CDR1 SGHNT, CDR2 YYREEE (reference sequence). The ends were cut back, 4 bases at V and 7 bases at J, with 15 bases in the middle. The CDR3 protein is CASSAPGRVNIQYF. CDR3 coding DNA: TGTGCCAGCAGCGCTCCTGGCAGGGTTAACATTCAGTACTTC.

The gene calls are TRBV5-1 and TRBJ2-7; 7 positions match TRBD2. This CDR3 is 15 amino acids long. V was pared by 8 bases and J by 6 bases, with 17 bases of the junction left unmatched. Germline values: CDR1 SGHRS, CDR2 YFSETQ. CDR3 region: CASSSGRTSGAEQYF. CDR3 sequence (DNA): TGCGCCAGTTCCTCGGGGCGGACCAGCGGGGCCGAGCAGTACTTC.

This clone turned up a few times. The identical CDR3 is also encoded by other nucleotide sequences in the sample. This chain joins TRBV5-1 and TRBJ2-7; a possible D gene is TRBD1 (5 bases). The CDR3 has 13 amino acids. Deletions cut 0 bases from V and 1 base from J, with 5 bases between. Germline V gives CDR1 SGHRS, CDR2 YFSETQ. The CDR3 DNA follows: TGCGCCAGCAGCTTGGGACAGTCCTACGAGCAGTACTTC. This sequence encodes CASSLGQSYEQYF.

V usage is TRBV11-2 and J usage is TRBJ2-4; 7 nucleotides line up with TRBD1. Trimming at V came to 0 bases and at J to 6 bases, leaving 5 bases not matched to a gene. The V gene's germline CDR1 is SGHAT and CDR2 FQNNGV. CDR3 length equals 15 residues. This chain's CDR3 is CASSLEQGPGNIQYF. The CDR3 nucleotides read TGTGCCAGCAGCTTAGAACAGGGGCCGGGAAACATTCAGTACTTC. Full variable domain (missing parts from reference TRBV11-2 and TRBJ2-4): EAGVAQSPRYKIIEKRQSVAFWCNPISGHATLYWYQQILGQGPKLLIQFQNNGVVDDSQLPKDRFSAERLKGVDSTLKIQPAKLEDSAVYLCASSLEQGPGNIQYFGAGTRLSVL.

This clone has just one count. This chain links TRBV4-1 with TRBJ2-7; 11 bases agree with TRBD2. CDR1 MGHRA and CDR2 YSYEKL come from the germline V gene. The V and J ends lost 4 bases and 6 bases, in that order; junction bases with no gene match: 2. This CDR3 region has 13 residues. The CDR3 spells CASSLAGGSEQYF. For the CDR3, the DNA is TGCGCCAGCAGCCTAGCGGGAGGGTCCGAGCAGTACTTC.

The rearrangement uses TRBV9 and TRBJ2-3; tentative D call: TRBD2 (5 bases). The CDR3 runs 12 residues. Germline CDR1 reads SGDLS; CDR2 reads YYNGEE. Trimming stripped 2 bases from V and 13 bases from J, with 14 bases between. CDR3 protein: CASSVPGIKEYF. The CDR3 bases are TGTGCCAGCAGCGTCCCCGGGATCAAGGAGTATTTT.

This clone was recorded a few times. The gene calls are TRBV3-1 (or the pseudogene TRBV3-2) and TRBJ1-2; 7 bases align to TRBD1. This CDR3 region has 15 residues. Germline lookup yields CDR1 LGHDT and CDR2 YNNKEL (reference sequence). J was trimmed by 7 bases and V by 0 bases; bases with no gene match: 8. CDR3 residues: CASSQDQGQYRGYTF. The CDR3 DNA reads TGTGCCAGCAGCCAAGACCAGGGACAGTATCGTGGCTACACCTTC.